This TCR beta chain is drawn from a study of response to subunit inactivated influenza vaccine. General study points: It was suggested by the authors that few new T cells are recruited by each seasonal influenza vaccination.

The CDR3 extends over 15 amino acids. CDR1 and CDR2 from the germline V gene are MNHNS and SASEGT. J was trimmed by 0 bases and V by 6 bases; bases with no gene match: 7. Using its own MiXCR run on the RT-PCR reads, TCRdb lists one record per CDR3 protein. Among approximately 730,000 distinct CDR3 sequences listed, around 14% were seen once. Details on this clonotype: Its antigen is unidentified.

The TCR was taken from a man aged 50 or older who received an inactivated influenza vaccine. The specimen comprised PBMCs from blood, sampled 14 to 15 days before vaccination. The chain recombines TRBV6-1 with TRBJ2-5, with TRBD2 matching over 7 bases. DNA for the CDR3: TGTGCCAGCAGCTCGGGTAGCGGGTACCAAGAGACCCAGTACTTC. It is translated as CASSSGSGYQETQYF.